The entry below gives a single TCR beta chain sequence along with its context. Its antigen is unidentified. These data originate in a study of early T cells in non-severe SARS-CoV-2 infection. Looking at the study overall: Sequencing was performed on bulk RNA from unsorted whole blood, leaving chains unpaired. Findings of the study overall: Clonotype matching in VDJdb favored anti-spike CD8 responses and did not capture private and CD4 specificities.

Attachment of unique molecular identifiers to individual cDNA molecules was performed. Each CDR3 protein is one row after TCRdb ran MiXCR on the 5' RACE reads. The table shows around 50,000 distinct CDR3 sequences, with 6.5% to 9.5% occurring only once. This CDR3 has 17 residues. Deletions cut 0 bases from V and 3 bases from J, with 14 bases between. Germline values: CDR1 LGHNA, CDR2 YSLEER. This receptor was obtained from an adult who was a healthcare worker with PCR-confirmed SARS-CoV-2 infection or an uninfected control (not recorded which). V is TRBV4-3 and J is TRBJ2-2; tentative D call: TRBD2 (6 bases). Sequencing input: whole blood. CDR3 sequence reads: CASSQESWGTDTGELFF. CDR3 nucleotides: TGCGCCAGCAGCCAAGAAAGTTGGGGGACTGACACCGGGGAGCTGTTTTTT.